These T cell receptor beta chains were read from a single sample in a study of cytomegalovirus exposure and HLA in healthy donors. The data were produced by immunoSEQ multiplex PCR, yet TCRdb's version contains in-frame clones alone and is incomplete. Of 150,000 to 180,000 clones detected, approximately 69% appear once; the ten largest clones hold approximately 2.1%. The sample taken for sequencing was PBMCs. Receptor source: a man aged 30 to 39 in good health and CMV-seronegative. CDR3s include the opening cysteine and the closing phenylalanine or tryptophan. Each record gives: V gene, CDR3 protein.

>TRBV19
CASRQGAYQPQHF
>TRBV13
CASSGWDRDDYEQYF
>TRBV5-1
CASSLAVNTEAFF
>TRBV5-4
CASSPGGLAIRDTQYF
>TRBV14
CASSQAPGRGAFF
>TRBV19
CASSPTGGLTDSQYF
>TRBV12-5
CASGLVQRGEQFF
>TRBV7-9
CASSLDTGMTDTQYF
>TRBV6-5
CASGLEWGYEQYF
>TRBV5-4
CASSLWDSLNYQETQYF
>TRBV19
CASSRRGRNYGYTF
>TRBV11-1
CASGPWGRGSTEAFF
>TRBV28
CASSPPGGGQYF
>TRBV27
CASSHTGGASGYTF
>TRBV18
CASSAPGQGMETQYF
>TRBV28
CASSLGQGVNYGYTF
>TRBV6-5
CASSYRDRSYNEQFF
>TRBV5-4
CASSPVSQASYEQYF
>TRBV10-3
CAISSDRTKEKLFF
>TRBV28
CASSLLGGGHNEQFF
>TRBV7-9
CASSDTSGGVWDEQYF
>TRBV19
CASSMVLAGNTEAFF
>TRBV6-5
CASSSVGEGDTGELFF
>TRBV12-5
CASGNRPSEQYF
>TRBV9
CASSGGGYNEQFF
>TRBV7-2
CASSWGQGIATNEKLFF
>TRBV19
CATRGDRVYEQYF
>TRBV4-3
CASSQDMGSSRGQFF
>TRBV5-1
CASSYGQDQETQYF
>TRBV5-1
CASSFGDSYEQYF
>TRBV27
CASSLSMGAPNQPQHF
>TRBV29-1
CSVHAGDEETQYF
>TRBV7-2
CASSLRQASGNTIYF
>TRBV28
CASSQYRVGGAAKNIQYF
>TRBV2
CASIGQGATGELFF
>TRBV4-3
CASSQYAREKLFF
>TRBV30
CAWSPLAGAQRGGELFF
>TRBV7-8
CASSLESGGGRTQYF
>TRBV6-5
CASSYLGSPRDEQYF
>TRBV5-4
CASSWGGENTEAFF
>TRBV7-2
CASSLVGQNTEAFF
>TRBV5-1
CASSSTGGRETQYF
>TRBV28
CASSFVTYEQYF
>TRBV5-8
CASGRDRGGAEQYF
>TRBV28
CASSFGGAQSGGYTF
>TRBV10-3
CAISPGQHYGYTF
>TRBV4-2
CASSFATGSGANVLTF
>TRBV5-4
CASSPRGGISYEQYF
>TRBV28
CASSSGLKETQYF
>TRBV28
CASRPPGQGSEQYF
>TRBV5-6
CASSFGTGRHEQYF